This TCR beta chain was obtained from a study of blood T cell repertoires in COVID-19. About the study: Spain, Italy and the United States supplied samples that represented acute and convalescent COVID-19. Sources were T cells, B-cell-depleted T cells, or PBMCs; the material itself was cDNA or gDNA.

The protocol was immunoSEQ multiplex PCR, while the TCRdb copy is restricted to in-frame clones and leaves out a portion. Found here are fewer than 300,000 clones, about 90% of them singletons; the top ten hold roughly 6.1%. Those enrolled in Seattle joined during active infection and were followed longitudinally afterward. The CDR3 spans 15 residues. V was pared by 4 bases and J by 1 base, with 12 bases between. CDR1 and CDR2 from the germline V gene are MDHEN and SYDVKM. This chain connects TRBV28 to TRBJ2-3; a possible D gene is TRBD2 (6 bases). Specimen: peripheral blood. The source of this sequence is a woman between 50 and 59 years old with COVID-19, enrolled during active disease. The DNA of the CDR3 is TGTGCCAGCAGTTCCGGGACTTTCGGCACAGATACGCAGTATTTT. Amino acid sequence: CASSSGTFGTDTQYF.